One sample yielded the 2 T cell receptor beta chains listed below, sequenced in a study of PD-1 blockade in classical Hodgkin lymphoma (dated by TCRdb to 2018 to 2020). Receptor amplification or capture employed the immunoSEQ multiplex PCR assay. TCRdb mirrors the immuneACCESS table, restricted to in-frame sequences. Some clones are absent from its copies; in checked studies, under half trace to an unresolved V gene, and the reason for the others is unknown. This sample has about 110,000 clones in its table, and approximately 90% of those were observed once. The ten biggest clones cover just under 20% of the sample. The time point label here, explained by the study, means: cycle 2 day 1 (C2D1) of nivolumab. All trial patients had relapsed after autologous stem cell transplantation, with cohorts A, B and C differing in prior brentuximab vedotin exposure. Sample: peripheral blood mononuclear cells (PBMCs), taken before the second cycle of nivolumab. All receptors derive from a human donor with classical Hodgkin lymphoma.

J is TRBJ1-1 and V is TRBV10-1; unclear D gene. The CDR3 has 14 amino acids. Germline CDR1 reads WNHNN; CDR2 reads SYGVQD (reference sequence). Trimming left V 6 bases short and J 4 bases short, with 15 bases between. As DNA, the CDR3 is TGCGCCAGCAGCGCCACTCTTGAGGGCACTGAAGCTTTCTTT. Translating gives CASSATLEGTEAFF.

This chain connects TRBV2 to TRBJ1-5, with D possibly matching TRBD1 (5 bases). V lost 8 bases and J lost 2, with 16 bases in between. This CDR3 region has 15 residues. Germline lookup yields CDR1 SNHLY and CDR2 FYNNEI. The CDR3, as DNA: TGTGCCAGCTCGGTTGGCGGGGGGGGCAATCAGCCCCAGCATTTT. This sequence encodes CASSVGGGGNQPQHF.